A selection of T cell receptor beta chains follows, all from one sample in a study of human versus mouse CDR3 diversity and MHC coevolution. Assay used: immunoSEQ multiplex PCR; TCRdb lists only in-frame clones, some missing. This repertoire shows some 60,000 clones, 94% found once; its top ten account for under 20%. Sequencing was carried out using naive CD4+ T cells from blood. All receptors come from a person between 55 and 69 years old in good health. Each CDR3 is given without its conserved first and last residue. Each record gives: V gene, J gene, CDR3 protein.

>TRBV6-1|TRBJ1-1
ASIRDWNTEAF
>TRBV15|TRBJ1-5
ATSRERSGTGHQPQH
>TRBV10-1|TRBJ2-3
ASSVGLAGPDTQY
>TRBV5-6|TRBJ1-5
ASSLGSVYSNQPQH
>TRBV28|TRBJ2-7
ASSFTSGSSYEQY
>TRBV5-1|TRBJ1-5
ASSPDPGNSNQPQH
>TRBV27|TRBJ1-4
ASSLSANEKLF
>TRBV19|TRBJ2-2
ASKAGSATGELF
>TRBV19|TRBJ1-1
ARYNDRGGRNTEAF
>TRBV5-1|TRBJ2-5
ASRTSFQETQY
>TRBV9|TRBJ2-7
ASSVAGTGYEQY
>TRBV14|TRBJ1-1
ATRVGLNTEAF
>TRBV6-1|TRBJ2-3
ASSGRKRTDTQY
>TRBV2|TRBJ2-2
ASIVAGGRTGELF
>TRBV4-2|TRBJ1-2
ASSLGQGDYGYT
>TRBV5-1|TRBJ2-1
ASSLGRGTSGIMNEQF
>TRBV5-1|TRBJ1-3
ASSLYQGSGNTIY
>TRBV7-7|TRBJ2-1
ASSPGLAGGNEQF
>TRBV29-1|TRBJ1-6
SVSTGSYNSPLH
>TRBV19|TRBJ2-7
ASSIRGQLNEQY
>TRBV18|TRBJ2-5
ASSPRDRGPETQY
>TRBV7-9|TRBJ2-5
ASSSMGSQDQETQY
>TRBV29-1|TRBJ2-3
SVEGQGAFDTQY
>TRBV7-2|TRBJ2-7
ASSLGGHRGGYEQY
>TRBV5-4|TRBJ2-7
ASSSPGQGPHEQY
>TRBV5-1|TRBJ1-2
ASSPVPGGDGYT
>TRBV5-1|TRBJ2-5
ASSPEGSGGWETQY
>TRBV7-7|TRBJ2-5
ASSPGPRRETQY
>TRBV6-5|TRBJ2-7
ASSGRVEQY
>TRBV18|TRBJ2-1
ASSLTLAGERRNEQF
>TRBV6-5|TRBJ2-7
ASTPRGSHEQY
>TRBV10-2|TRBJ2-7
ASKGQASSYEQY
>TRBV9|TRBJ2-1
ASSVRLAGDPYNEQF
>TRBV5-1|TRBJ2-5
ASSAGTSGSRETQY
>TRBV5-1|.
ASSLGLAELSYEQY
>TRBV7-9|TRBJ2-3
ASSRTSGGSDTQY
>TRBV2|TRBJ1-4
ASTSPTGNEKLF
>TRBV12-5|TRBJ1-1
ASGSTLRPTEAF
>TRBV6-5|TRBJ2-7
ASRGQGISYEQY
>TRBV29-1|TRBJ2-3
SAPDLPTSTDTQY
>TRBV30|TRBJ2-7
AWSNKPGQGTYYEQY
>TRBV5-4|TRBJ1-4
ASSWDGGATNEKLF
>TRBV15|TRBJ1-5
ATSRLGTANQPQH
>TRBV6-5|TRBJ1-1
ASSSPTGKAF
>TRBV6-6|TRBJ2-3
ASSFPTGGGDTQY
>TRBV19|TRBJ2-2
ASSIQANTGELF
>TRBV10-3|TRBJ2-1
AIQDRAISSYNEQF
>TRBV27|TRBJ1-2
ASRLQGTPYGYT
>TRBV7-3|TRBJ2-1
ASSQLAGKGNEQF
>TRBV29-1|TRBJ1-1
SSGRVLNTEAF
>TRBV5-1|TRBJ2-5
ASSLGLAGGQETQY
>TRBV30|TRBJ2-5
AWSQTSGGETQY
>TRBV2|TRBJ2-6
ATHMGGAGANVLT